The entry below gives a single T cell receptor (beta chain) sequence along with its context. The germline V gene has CDR1 MNHEY and CDR2 SMNVEV (reference sequence). Trimming cost V 2 bases and J 6 bases, with 14 bases left between them. This CDR3 contains 14 residues. The multiple sclerosis control group consisted of treatment-naive patients whose relapsing-remitting disease, which was either stable or active, fulfilled revised McDonald criteria. Reverse transcription of roughly 0.5 to 1 ug RNA was performed with random hexamers. TCRdb processed the immunoSEQ multiplex PCR reads anew with MiXCR; each CDR3 protein has one entry. Altogether about 400,000 distinct CDR3 sequences are present, more than 80% being singletons, with the ten largest covering more than 0.09%. This record belongs to a study of CD8 T cells in Susac syndrome.

Sequences were obtained from CD8+ T cells from PBMCs. The TCR was taken from a human donor with multiple sclerosis. The gene calls are TRBV27 and TRBJ2-7; D remains unclear. CDR3 bases: TGTGCCAGCAGTTTAGGCTCCCCAGGCTCCGAGCAGTACTTC. It yields the protein CASSLGSPGSEQYF.